This TCR beta chain is from a study of a mutant IDH1 vaccine in newly diagnosed glioma. Across the whole study: With temozolomide cycles, or 4-6 weeks after radiotherapy alone, vaccination was started. Receipt of radiotherapy, temozolomide, or both preceded the study, and most received both.

Losses at the gene ends were 5 bases for V and 4 bases for J; bases not matched to a gene: 5. The CDR3 is made up of 15 amino acids. CDR1 and CDR2 from the germline V gene are LNHDA and SQIVND (reference sequence). Using immunoSEQ multiplex PCR, the repertoire was profiled, and TCRdb retains in-frame clones only, with some absent. The top ten hold roughly 5% of the sample, which has about 58,000 clones, roughly 80% seen once. As regards this clone: The antigen is not known.

Time point meaning: week 35, safety follow-up. Doses comprised 300 ug of mutant IDH1 20-mer peptide each, plus topical imiquimod. This clonotype was sampled from a man in his forties or fifties with glioma. The V and J genes are TRBV19 and TRBJ2-2, with 9 bases fitting TRBD1. The sequenced sample was PBMCs, obtained from a glioma patient whose treatment included an IDH1 peptide vaccine. The CDR3 loop reads CASSPQQGATGELFF. CDR3 DNA sequence: TGTGCCAGTAGTCCCCAACAGGGGGCCACCGGGGAGCTGTTTTTT.